This TCR beta chain was recovered during a study of blood T cell repertoires in COVID-19. Study in general: Whether acute or convalescent, the COVID-19 samples came from the United States, Italy and Spain. Sample material is recorded as cDNA or gDNA derived from T cells, B-cell-depleted T cells, or PBMCs.

Per the original methods: Reference gene primers were amplified, and this amplification served to estimate nucleated cell counts. Libraries were prepared by immunoSEQ multiplex PCR; TCRdb keeps only in-frame clonotypes and omits some of them. Clonal size and the V and J genes are those of that table, whereas D and trimming came from the DNA. In the table there are over 150,000 clones, over 75% of which are singletons. Followed over time, Seattle patients had been enrolled while infection was active. Looked up from germline, CDR1 is SGHTA and CDR2 is FQGNSA. The CDR3 runs to 15 residues. With 2 bases removed from V and 0 bases from J, the gap between germline ends came to 8 bases.

The receptor's source is a man aged 60-69 years with COVID-19, enrolled during active disease. This rearrangement joins TRBV7-2 to TRBJ1-3; D unresolved. Sequenced material: peripheral blood. The CDR3: CASSLTPVSGNTIYF. The DNA of the CDR3 is TGTGCCAGCAGCTTAACCCCAGTCTCTGGAAACACCATATATTTT.